This TCR beta chain was retrieved from a study of T-cell reconstitution after alpha-beta-depleted transplantation in children. Preparation of the TCRbeta library was carried out with unique molecular identifiers. TCRdb fed the PCR reads into MiXCR, producing one record per CDR3 protein. The sample records 100,000 to 130,000 distinct CDR3 sequences, approximately 6.6% being singletons. CDR1 and CDR2 from the germline V gene are SGHTA and FQGNSA. The CDR3 is 13 amino acids. V dropped 5 bases and J dropped 2 bases, with 7 bases sitting between them. This clonotype was observed at least ten times. The rearrangement uses TRBV7-2 and TRBJ1-5; D gene ambiguous. The source is a male patient between 2 and 15 years old who had a stem cell transplant for acute lymphoblastic leukemia, so the T cells may come from the graft donor. The material sequenced was PBMCs, mostly from graft donor cells, taken 360 days after TCRalphabeta/CD19-depleted stem cell transplant. The CDR3 coding sequence is TGTGCCAGCAGCCGTATTGGCAATCAGCCCCAGCATTTT. Protein: CASSRIGNQPQHF.